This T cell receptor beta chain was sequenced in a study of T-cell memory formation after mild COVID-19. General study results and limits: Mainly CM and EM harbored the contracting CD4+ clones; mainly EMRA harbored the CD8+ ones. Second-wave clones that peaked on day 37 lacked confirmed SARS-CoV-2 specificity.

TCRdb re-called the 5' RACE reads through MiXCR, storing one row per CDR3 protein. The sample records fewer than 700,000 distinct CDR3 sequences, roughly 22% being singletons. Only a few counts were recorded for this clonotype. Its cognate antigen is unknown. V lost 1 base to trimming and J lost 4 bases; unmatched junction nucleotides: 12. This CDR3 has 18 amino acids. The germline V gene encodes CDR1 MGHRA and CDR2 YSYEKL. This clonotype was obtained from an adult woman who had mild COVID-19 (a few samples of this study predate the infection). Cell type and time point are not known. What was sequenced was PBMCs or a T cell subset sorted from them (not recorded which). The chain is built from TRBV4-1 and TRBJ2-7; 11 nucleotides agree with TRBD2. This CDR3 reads CASSQGALAGGPGYEQYF. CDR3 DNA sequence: TGCGCCAGCAGCCAAGGGGCCCTAGCGGGGGGCCCCGGATACGAGCAGTACTTC.